This T cell receptor (beta chain) is from a study of shared clonotypes between healthy human individuals. Study information: Samples came from a couple of female and three male donors aged 18 to 49.

Germline V gives CDR1 DFQATT, CDR2 SNEGSKA (reference sequence). V dropped 5 bases and J dropped 9 bases, with 11 bases sitting between them. This CDR3 has 11 residues. A split of CD4+ cells into CD45RA+ naive and CD45RA-negative memory subsets was performed. This clone was observed a single time. Data came from immunoSEQ multiplex PCR; TCRdb stores just in-frame clones and leaves some out. The sample lists about 1 million clones, 65% to 75% seen once, with nearly 1.5% in the top ten. The receptor was isolated from a young man in good health. The rearrangement links TRBV20-1 to TRBJ2-1; D might be TRBD1 (6 bases). The sequenced material came from memory CD4+ T cells sorted from blood. Subset given: CD45RA-negative fraction. The CDR3 sequence is CSAGPRGEQFF. DNA of the CDR3: TGCAGTGCTGGGCCCAGGGGTGAGCAGTTCTTC.